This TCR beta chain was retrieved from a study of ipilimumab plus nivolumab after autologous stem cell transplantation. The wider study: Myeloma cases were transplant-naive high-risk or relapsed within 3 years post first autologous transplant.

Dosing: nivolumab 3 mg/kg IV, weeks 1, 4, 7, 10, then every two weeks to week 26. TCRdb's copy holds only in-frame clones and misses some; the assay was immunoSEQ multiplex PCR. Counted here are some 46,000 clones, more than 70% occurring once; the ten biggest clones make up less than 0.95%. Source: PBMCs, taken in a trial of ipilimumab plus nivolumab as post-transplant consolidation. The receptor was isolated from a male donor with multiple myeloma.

DNA of the CDR3: TGCGCCAGCAGCTTCAACCGGGACAGGACCCACGAGCAGTACTTC. It yields the protein CASSFNRDRTHEQYF. The V and J genes are TRBV5-1 and TRBJ2-7; 8 nucleotides agree with TRBD1. V shed 2 bases, J shed 5 bases, and the junction held 9 bases outside the gene matches. Looked up from germline, CDR1 is SGHRS and CDR2 is YFSETQ. The CDR3 has 15 residues.